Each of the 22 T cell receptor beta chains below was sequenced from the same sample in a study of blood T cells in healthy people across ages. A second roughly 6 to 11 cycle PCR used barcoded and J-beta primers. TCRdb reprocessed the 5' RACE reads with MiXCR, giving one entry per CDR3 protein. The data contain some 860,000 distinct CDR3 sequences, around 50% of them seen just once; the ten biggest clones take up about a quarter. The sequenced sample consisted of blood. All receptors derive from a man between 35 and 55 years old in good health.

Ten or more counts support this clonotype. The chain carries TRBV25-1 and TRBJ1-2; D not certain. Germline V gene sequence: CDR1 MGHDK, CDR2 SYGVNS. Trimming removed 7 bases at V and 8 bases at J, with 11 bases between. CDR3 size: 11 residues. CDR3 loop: CASMDYFGYTF. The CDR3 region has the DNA TGTGCCAGCATGGATTATTTCGGCTACACCTTC.

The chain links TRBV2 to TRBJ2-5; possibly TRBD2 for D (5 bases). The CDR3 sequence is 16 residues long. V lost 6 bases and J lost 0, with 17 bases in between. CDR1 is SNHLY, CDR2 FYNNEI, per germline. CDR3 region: CASSSNPQTNQETQYF. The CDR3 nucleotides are TGTGCCAGCAGCAGTAACCCCCAGACTAACCAAGAGACCCAGTACTTC.

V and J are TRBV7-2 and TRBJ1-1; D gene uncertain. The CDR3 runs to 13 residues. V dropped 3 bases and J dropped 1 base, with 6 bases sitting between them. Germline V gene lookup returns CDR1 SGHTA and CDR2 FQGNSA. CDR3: CASSFDKNTEAFF. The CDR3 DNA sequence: TGTGCCAGCAGCTTCGACAAGAACACTGAAGCTTTCTTT.

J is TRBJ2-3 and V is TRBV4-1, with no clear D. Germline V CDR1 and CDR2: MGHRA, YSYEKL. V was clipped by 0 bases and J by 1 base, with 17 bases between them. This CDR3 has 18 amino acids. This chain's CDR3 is CASSQDPGPIKGTDTQYF. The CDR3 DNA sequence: TGCGCCAGCAGCCAAGATCCAGGACCCATTAAGGGCACAGATACGCAGTATTTT.

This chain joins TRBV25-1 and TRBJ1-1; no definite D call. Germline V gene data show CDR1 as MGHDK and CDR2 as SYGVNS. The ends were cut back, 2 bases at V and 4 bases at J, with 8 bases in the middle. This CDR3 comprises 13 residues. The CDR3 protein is CASSEGEGTEAFF. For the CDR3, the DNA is TGTGCCAGCAGTGAAGGTGAAGGCACTGAAGCTTTCTTT.

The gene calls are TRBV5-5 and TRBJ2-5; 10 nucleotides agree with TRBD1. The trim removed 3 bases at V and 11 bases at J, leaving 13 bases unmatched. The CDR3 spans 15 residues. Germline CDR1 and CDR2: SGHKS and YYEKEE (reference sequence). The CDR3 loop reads CASSSQKGTGAKQYF. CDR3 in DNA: TGTGCCAGCAGCTCGCAAAAGGGGACAGGGGCCAAACAGTACTTC.

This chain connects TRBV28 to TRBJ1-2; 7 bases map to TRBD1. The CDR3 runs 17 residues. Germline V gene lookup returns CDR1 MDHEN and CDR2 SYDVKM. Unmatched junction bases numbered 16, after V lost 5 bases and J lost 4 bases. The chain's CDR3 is CASSSAGGGLTSYGYTF. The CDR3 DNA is TGTGCCAGCAGTAGTGCGGGAGGGGGCCTAACCTCCTATGGCTACACCTTC.

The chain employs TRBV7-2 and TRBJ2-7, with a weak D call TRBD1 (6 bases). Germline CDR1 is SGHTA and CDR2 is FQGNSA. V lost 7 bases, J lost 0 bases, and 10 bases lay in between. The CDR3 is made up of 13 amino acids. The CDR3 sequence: CASTRQVSYEQYF. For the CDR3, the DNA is TGTGCCAGCACCCGACAGGTCTCCTACGAGCAGTACTTC.

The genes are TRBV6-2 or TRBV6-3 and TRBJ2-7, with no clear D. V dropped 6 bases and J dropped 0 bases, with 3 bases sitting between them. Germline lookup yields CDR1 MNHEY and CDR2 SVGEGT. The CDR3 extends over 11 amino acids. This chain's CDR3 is CASRHSYEQYF. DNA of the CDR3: TGTGCCAGCAGGCACTCCTACGAGCAGTACTTC.

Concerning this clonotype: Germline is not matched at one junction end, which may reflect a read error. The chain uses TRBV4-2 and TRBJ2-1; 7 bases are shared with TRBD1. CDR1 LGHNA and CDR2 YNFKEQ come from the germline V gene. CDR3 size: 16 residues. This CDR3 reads CASSQDRTGPYNEQFF. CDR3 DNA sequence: TGTGCCAGCAGCCAAGACCGGACAGGACCCTACAATGAGCAGTTTTTC.

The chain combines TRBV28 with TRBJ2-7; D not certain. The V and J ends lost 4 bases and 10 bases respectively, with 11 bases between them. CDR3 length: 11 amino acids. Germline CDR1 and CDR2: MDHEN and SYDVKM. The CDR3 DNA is TGTGCCAGCAGTTCCCGCTTGGACCAGTACTTC. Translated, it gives CASSSRLDQYF.

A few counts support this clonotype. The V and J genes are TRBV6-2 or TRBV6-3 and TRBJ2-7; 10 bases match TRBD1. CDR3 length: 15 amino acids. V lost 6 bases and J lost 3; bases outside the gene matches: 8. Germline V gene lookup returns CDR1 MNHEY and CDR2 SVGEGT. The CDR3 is CASSSDRGRFYEQYF. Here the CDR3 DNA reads TGTGCCAGCAGCTCCGACAGGGGGCGATTCTACGAGCAGTACTTC.

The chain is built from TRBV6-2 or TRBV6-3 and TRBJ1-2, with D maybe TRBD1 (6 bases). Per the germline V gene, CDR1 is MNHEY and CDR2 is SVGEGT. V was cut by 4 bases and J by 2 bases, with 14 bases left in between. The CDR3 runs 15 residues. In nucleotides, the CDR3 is TGTGCCAGCAGTTCCCCGGGGGCAGGCAACTATGGCTACACCTTC. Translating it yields CASSSPGAGNYGYTF.

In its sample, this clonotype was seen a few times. The CDR3 DNA sequence: TGTGCCAGCCGGGGCAGCCTCTACGAGCAGTACTTC. It codes for CASRGSLYEQYF. The J gene is TRBJ2-7, the V gene TRBV27, with D perhaps given as TRBD1 or TRBD2 (5 bases each). This CDR3 has 12 residues. V lost 8 bases to trimming and J lost 3 bases, with 11 bases between them. CDR1 is MNHEY, CDR2 SMNVEV, per germline (reference sequence).

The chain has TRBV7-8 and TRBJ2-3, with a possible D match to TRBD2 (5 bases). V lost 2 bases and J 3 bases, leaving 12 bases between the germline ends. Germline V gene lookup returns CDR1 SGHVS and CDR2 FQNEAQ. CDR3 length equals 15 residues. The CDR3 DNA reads TGTGCCAGCAGCTTAAACGGGGTAGCAACAGATACGCAGTATTTT. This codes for CASSLNGVATDTQYF. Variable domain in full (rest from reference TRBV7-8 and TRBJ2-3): GAGVSQSPRYKVAKRGQDVALRCDPISGHVSLFWYQQALGQGPEFLTYFQNEAQLDKSGLPSDRFFAERPEGSVSTLKIQRTQQEDSAVYLCASSLNGVATDTQYFGPGTRLTVL.

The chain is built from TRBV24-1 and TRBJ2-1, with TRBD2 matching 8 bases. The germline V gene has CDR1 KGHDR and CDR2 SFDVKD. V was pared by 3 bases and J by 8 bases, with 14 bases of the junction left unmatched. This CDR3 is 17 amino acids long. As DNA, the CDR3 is TGTGCCACCAGTGATGTAGGACTAAGCGGGAGCACCCATGAGCAGTTCTTC. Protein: CATSDVGLSGSTHEQFF.

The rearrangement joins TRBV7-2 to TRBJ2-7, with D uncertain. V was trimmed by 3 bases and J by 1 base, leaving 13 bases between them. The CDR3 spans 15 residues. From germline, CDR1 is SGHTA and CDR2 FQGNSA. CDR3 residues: CASSFYPDVSYEQYF. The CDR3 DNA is TGTGCCAGCAGCTTCTATCCGGACGTATCCTACGAGCAGTACTTC. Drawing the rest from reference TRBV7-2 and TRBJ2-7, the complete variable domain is GAGVSQSPSNKVTEKGKDVELRCDPISGHTALYWYRQSLGQGLEFLIYFQGNSAPDKSGLPSDRFSAERTGGSVSTLTIQRTQQEDSAVYLCASSFYPDVSYEQYFGPGTRLTVT.

CDR3 nucleotide sequence: TGTGCCAGCAGCTCCGCGGGGGGAACCCGTTCCTACGAGCAGTACTTC. The encoded protein is CASSSAGGTRSYEQYF. V gene TRBV7-9 combines with J gene TRBJ2-7; 8 bases match TRBD2. CDR1 and CDR2 from the germline V gene are SEHNR and FQNEAQ (reference sequence). This CDR3 is 16 amino acids long. After removal of 4 bases from V and 1 base from J, the junction contained 9 bases not matched to a gene.

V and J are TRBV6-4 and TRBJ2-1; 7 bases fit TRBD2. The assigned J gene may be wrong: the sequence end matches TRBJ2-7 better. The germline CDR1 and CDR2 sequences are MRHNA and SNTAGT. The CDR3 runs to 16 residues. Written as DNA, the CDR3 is TGTGCCAGCAGTGATCGGGGGGAGAGCTCCTACAATGAGCAGTACTTC. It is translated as CASSDRGESSYNEQYF.

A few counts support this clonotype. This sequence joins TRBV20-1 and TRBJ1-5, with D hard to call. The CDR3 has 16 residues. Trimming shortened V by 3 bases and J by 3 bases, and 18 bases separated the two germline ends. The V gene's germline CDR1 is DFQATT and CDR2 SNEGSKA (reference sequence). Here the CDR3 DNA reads TGCAGTGCTAGGCCCCCGCGAGATCAGTACAATCAGCCCCAGCATTTT. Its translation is CSARPPRDQYNQPQHF.

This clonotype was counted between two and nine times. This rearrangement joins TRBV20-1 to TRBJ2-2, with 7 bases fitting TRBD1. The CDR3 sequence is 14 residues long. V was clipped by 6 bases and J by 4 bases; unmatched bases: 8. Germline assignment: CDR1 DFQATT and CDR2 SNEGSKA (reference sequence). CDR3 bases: TGCAGTGCCCAATATAGGGACAGCACCGGGGAGCTGTTTTTT. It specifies CSAQYRDSTGELFF.

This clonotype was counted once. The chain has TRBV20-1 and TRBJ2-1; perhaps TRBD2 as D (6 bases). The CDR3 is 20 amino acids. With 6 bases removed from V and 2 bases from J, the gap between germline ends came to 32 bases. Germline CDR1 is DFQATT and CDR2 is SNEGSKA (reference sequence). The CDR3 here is CSATRKAGQRITLTYNEQFF. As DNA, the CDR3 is TGCAGTGCCACTAGGAAGGCGGGGCAACGTATTACCTTAACCTACAATGAGCAGTTCTTC.